Each of the 32 T cell receptor beta chains below was sequenced from the same sample in a study of blood T cell repertoires in COVID-19. Measured with immunoSEQ multiplex PCR; TCRdb has only the in-frame clones, and not every one. The table has about 42,000 clones, around 80% seen once; the top ten hold about a quarter. Sequenced input: peripheral blood. The receptors stem from a man older than 75 with acute or convalescent COVID-19.

The chain combines TRBV29-1 with TRBJ1-5; no clear D gene. CDR3 length equals 13 residues. V lost 4 bases, J lost 0 bases, and 7 bases lay in between. Germline values: CDR1 SQVTM, CDR2 ANQGSEA. CDR3 sequence: CSVGGPSNQPQHF. CDR3 nucleotide sequence: TGCAGCGTTGGAGGGCCTAGCAATCAGCCCCAGCATTTT.

This chain connects TRBV9 to TRBJ2-2; 10 nucleotides align to TRBD1. Germline V CDR1 and CDR2: SGDLS, YYNGEE. The trim removed 4 bases at V and 4 bases at J, leaving 7 bases unmatched. This CDR3 spans 16 amino acids. CDR3 residues: CASSRQTGGSTGELFF. CDR3 bases: TGTGCCAGCAGCCGCCAGACAGGGGGCAGCACCGGGGAGCTGTTTTTT. The complete variable domain, with remaining parts taken from reference TRBV9 and TRBJ2-2, reads DSGVTQTPKHLITATGQRVTLRCSPRSGDLSVYWYQQSLDQGLQFLIQYYNGEERAKGNILERFSAQQFPDLHSELNLSSLELGDSALYFCASSRQTGGSTGELFFGEGSRLTVL.

The CDR3 coding sequence is TGTGCCAGCAATATCGCGACAGGCAGCTCCTACGAGCAGTACTTC. It encodes CASNIATGSSYEQYF. This chain links TRBV6-5 with TRBJ2-7; TRBD1 is a possible D gene (6 bases). The V and J ends lost 7 bases and 0 bases respectively, with 16 bases between them. There are 15 residues in the CDR3. The germline V gene has CDR1 MNHEY and CDR2 SVGAGI.

The rearrangement links TRBV2 to TRBJ1-2, with D tentatively TRBD1 (5 bases). The CDR3 extends over 16 amino acids. With 1 base removed from V and 8 bases from J, the gap between germline ends came to 20 bases. From germline, CDR1 is SNHLY and CDR2 FYNNEI. The CDR3 DNA sequence: TGTGCCAGCAGTGAAGGCAAGGGGAACCGCCTCGTGGGCTACACCTTC. Translating it yields CASSEGKGNRLVGYTF.

V is TRBV5-5 and J is TRBJ2-7; no definite D call. CDR3 length: 17 residues. Germline V lookup: CDR1 SGHKS, CDR2 YYEKEE (reference sequence). Deletions cut 4 bases from V and 2 bases from J, with 22 bases between. The CDR3 nucleotides read TGTGCCAGCAGCCTTCTCGTGGCGGTTGGATACGCCTACGAGCAGTACTTC. Encoded protein: CASSLLVAVGYAYEQYF.

The V gene is TRBV5-1, the J gene TRBJ2-7, with 11 bases matching TRBD1. The CDR3 is 15 amino acids. Germline trimming cut 4 bases from V and 3 bases from J; bases unmatched to any gene: 6. From germline, CDR1 is SGHRS and CDR2 YFSETQ. DNA of the CDR3: TGCGCCAGCAGCACCTCCGGGACAGGGGGCTACGAGCAGTACTTC. This encodes CASSTSGTGGYEQYF.

The rearrangement uses TRBV5-4 and TRBJ2-5; D possibly corresponds to TRBD2 (5 bases). The CDR3 sequence is 16 residues long. Trimming shortened V by 0 bases and J by 2 bases, and 14 bases separated the two germline ends. CDR1 and CDR2 (germline): SGHNT, YYREEE (reference sequence). The CDR3 region is CASSLGGSGMQETQYF. The CDR3 DNA reads TGTGCCAGCAGCTTGGGTGGCAGCGGCATGCAAGAGACCCAGTACTTC.

J is TRBJ1-5 and V is TRBV6-6; 7 bases fit TRBD1. The germline V gene encodes CDR1 MNHNY and CDR2 SVGAGI (reference sequence). CDR3 size: 16 residues. V was clipped by 6 bases and J by 1 base; unmatched bases: 9. The CDR3 here is CASSPLEGASNQPQHF. Here the CDR3 DNA reads TGTGCCAGCAGCCCTTTGGAGGGGGCGAGCAATCAGCCCCAGCATTTT.

V usage is TRBV7-6 and J usage is TRBJ2-7, with 11 nucleotides matching TRBD2. The CDR3 consists of 16 residues. The germline gives CDR1 SGHVS, CDR2 FNYEAQ. Trimming cost V 4 bases and J 3 bases; bases outside gene matches: 8. CDR3: CASSSRITSGGYEQYF. The CDR3 region has the DNA TGTGCCAGCAGCTCCCGAATTACTAGCGGGGGCTACGAGCAGTACTTC.

This clone was seen only once. V gene TRBV7-2 combines with J gene TRBJ2-5, with 12 bases that match TRBD2. Per germline, CDR1 SGHTA and CDR2 FQGNSA. J gave up 5 bases and V 3 bases, and 4 bases lay outside the gene matches. There are 15 residues in the CDR3. CDR3 DNA sequence: TGTGCCAGCAGCTTTCGGACTAGCGGGGCCGAGACCCAGTACTTC. Residues: CASSFRTSGAETQYF. Full variable domain (missing parts from reference TRBV7-2 and TRBJ2-5): GAGVSQSPSNKVTEKGKDVELRCDPISGHTALYWYRQSLGQGLEFLIYFQGNSAPDKSGLPSDRFSAERTGGSVSTLTIQRTQQEDSAVYLCASSFRTSGAETQYFGPGTRLLVL.

The rearrangement links TRBV5-1 to TRBJ1-1; 8 bases align to TRBD1. The V and J ends lost 5 bases and 4 bases, in that order; junction bases with no gene match: 10. The CDR3 is 15 residues long. Germline CDR1 reads SGHRS; CDR2 reads YFSETQ. DNA of the CDR3: TGCGCCAGCAGTGAGAGGACAGGGACGGCCACTGAAGCTTTCTTT. This translates into CASSERTGTATEAFF.

This chain uses TRBV19 with TRBJ2-1, with unresolved D. The V end was cut by 2 bases, the J end by 8 bases, with 13 bases between. Germline V gene lookup returns CDR1 LNHDA and CDR2 SQIVND (reference sequence). The CDR3 is 14 amino acids. This chain's CDR3 is CASSIRNGVDEQFF. The CDR3 DNA reads TGTGCCAGTAGTATAAGGAATGGAGTCGATGAGCAGTTCTTC.

J is TRBJ1-5 and V is TRBV7-2; a weak D match, TRBD1 (6 bases). In germline, CDR1 is SGHTA, CDR2 FQGNSA. The CDR3 has 14 amino acids. Trimming removed 4 bases from V and 4 bases from J, with 11 bases in between. CDR3 protein: CASSSRDINQPQHF. The CDR3 nucleotides read TGTGCCAGCAGCTCCCGGGACATTAATCAGCCCCAGCATTTT.

This rearrangement joins TRBV9 to TRBJ2-1; 8 bases align to TRBD2. V lost 2 bases, J lost 4 bases, and 5 bases stayed unmatched. Germline V gene lookup returns CDR1 SGDLS and CDR2 YYNGEE. CDR3 length: 15 amino acids. In DNA form, the CDR3 reads TGTGCCAGCAGCGTCATATCTAGCGGGTACAATGAGCAGTTCTTC. This translates into CASSVISSGYNEQFF.

The chain couples TRBV5-4 to TRBJ1-2, with 7 bases lining up with TRBD1. V was pared by 4 bases and J by 2 bases, with 5 bases of the junction left unmatched. Germline CDR1 SGHNT, CDR2 YYREEE (reference sequence). The CDR3 length is 14 residues. CDR3 bases: TGTGCCAGCAGCGGGACAGACCCGAACTATGGCTACACCTTC. Its translation: CASSGTDPNYGYTF.

The chain carries TRBV19 and TRBJ1-2; the match to TRBD1 covers 7 bases. The CDR3 consists of 15 residues. Germline V CDR1 and CDR2: LNHDA, SQIVND (reference sequence). Trimming at V came to 0 bases and at J to 4 bases, leaving 5 bases not matched to a gene. CDR3 nucleotide sequence: TGTGCCAGTAGTATAGATCGTGGACAGGCCTATGGCTACACCTTC. This codes for CASSIDRGQAYGYTF.

The CDR3, as DNA: TGTGCCATCAGTCCAGACAGGGGGCGCAATATAAATACGCAGTATTTT. This encodes CAISPDRGRNINTQYF. The V and J genes are TRBV10-3 and TRBJ2-3; 10 bases map to TRBD1. Germline V gives CDR1 ENHRY, CDR2 SYGVKD. The CDR3 runs to 16 residues. V shed 5 bases, J shed 7 bases, and the junction held 12 bases outside the gene matches.

The CDR3 nucleotides are TGTGCCAGCAGCTTAACGGTGAGGGATGAGCAGTTCTTC. Translating it yields CASSLTVRDEQFF. This chain joins TRBV7-3 and TRBJ2-1; possibly TRBD2 for D (5 bases). The germline V and J ends were trimmed by 0 bases and 8 bases, with 8 bases remaining between them. CDR3 length: 13 residues. Germline V gene data show CDR1 as SGHTA and CDR2 as FQGTGA. The whole variable domain, filled in from reference TRBV7-3 and TRBJ2-1, reads GAGVSQTPSNKVTEKGKYVELRCDPISGHTALYWYRQSLGQGPEFLIYFQGTGAADDSGLPNDRFFAVRPEGSVSTLKIQRTERGDSAVYLCASSLTVRDEQFFGPGTRLTVL.

V and J are TRBV3-1 (or the pseudogene TRBV3-2) and TRBJ1-2; the D is unclear. Germline V lookup: CDR1 LGHDT, CDR2 YNNKEL (reference sequence). The CDR3 length is 15 residues. V was cut by 1 base and J by 4 bases, with 13 bases left in between. The CDR3 sequence is CASSQGAGSTYGYTF. CDR3 nucleotides: TGTGCCAGCAGCCAAGGGGCAGGCTCTACCTATGGCTACACCTTC.

The V call is TRBV5-6, the J call TRBJ2-5; the match to TRBD2 covers 13 bases. The CDR3 loop spans 15 amino acids. V dropped 2 bases and J dropped 5; count of bases not matched to a gene: 3. Germline V gene data show CDR1 as SGHDT and CDR2 as YYEEEE. As DNA, the CDR3 is TGTGCCAGCAGCTTTACTAGCGGGGGGGCGGAGACCCAGTACTTC. This translates into CASSFTSGGAETQYF.

This chain links TRBV29-1 with TRBJ1-3; 9 positions match TRBD1. Per germline, CDR1 SQVTM and CDR2 ANQGSEA. The CDR3 totals 16 residues. J lost 4 bases, V lost 7 bases, and 14 bases had no gene match. DNA of the CDR3: TGCAGCGCGATGCCGGGACAGGGACGGTCCGGAAACACCATATATTTT. Translation: CSAMPGQGRSGNTIYF.

The CDR3 loop reads CASKGNYGGNEQFF. CDR3 bases: TGTGCCAGCAAGGGGAACTACGGCGGCAATGAGCAGTTCTTC. The chain couples TRBV3-1 (or the pseudogene TRBV3-2) to TRBJ2-1; perhaps TRBD1 as D (5 bases). Trimming shortened V by 7 bases and J by 6 bases, and 16 bases separated the two germline ends. Germline lookup yields CDR1 LGHDT and CDR2 YNNKEL (reference sequence). The CDR3 runs to 14 residues.

This clone was seen only once. This chain connects TRBV7-2 to TRBJ1-2, with D tentatively TRBD1 (6 bases). In germline, CDR1 is SGHTA, CDR2 FQGNSA. CDR3 size: 14 residues. V gave up 3 bases and J gave up 3 bases, with 11 bases separating them. This CDR3 is CASSFTQGDYGYTF. DNA for the CDR3: TGTGCCAGCAGCTTCACACAGGGTGACTATGGCTACACCTTC. The whole variable domain, filled in from reference TRBV7-2 and TRBJ1-2, reads GAGVSQSPSNKVTEKGKDVELRCDPISGHTALYWYRQSLGQGLEFLIYFQGNSAPDKSGLPSDRFSAERTGGSVSTLTIQRTQQEDSAVYLCASSFTQGDYGYTFGSGTRLTVV.

The chain carries TRBV29-1 and TRBJ2-1; no firm D call. V gave up 1 base and J gave up 7 bases, with 17 bases separating them. CDR3 length: 15 residues. CDR1 is SQVTM and CDR2 is ANQGSEA in the germline V gene. The CDR3 region is CSVEGPQPGWNEQFF. The CDR3 nucleotides are TGCAGCGTTGAAGGGCCCCAGCCAGGTTGGAATGAGCAGTTCTTC.

The chain employs TRBV5-1 and TRBJ1-2; 7 bases fit TRBD1. J was trimmed by 4 bases and V by 6 bases; bases with no gene match: 12. Looked up from germline, CDR1 is SGHRS and CDR2 is YFSETQ. The CDR3 is made up of 15 amino acids. CDR3 sequence: CASKGDRAISYGYTF. CDR3 DNA: TGCGCCAGCAAAGGAGACAGGGCCATTTCCTATGGCTACACCTTC.

The chain recombines TRBV5-4 with TRBJ2-7, with TRBD1 matching over 7 bases. CDR1 is SGHNT and CDR2 is YYREEE in the germline V gene (reference sequence). The length of the CDR3 is 15 residues. V was clipped by 0 bases and J by 1 base; unmatched bases: 4. CDR3 sequence: CASSLGGTASYEQYF. In nucleotides, the CDR3 is TGTGCCAGCAGCTTGGGGGGGACAGCATCCTACGAGCAGTACTTC.

The genes are TRBV30 and TRBJ2-5; 7 bases map to TRBD1. The J segment lost 2 bases and the V segment lost 7 bases, leaving 10 bases of the junction unmatched. The germline V gene encodes CDR1 GTSNPN and CDR2 SVGIG (reference sequence). This CDR3 comprises 14 residues. The CDR3 nucleotides read TGTGCCTTTTGTAGGGGGCTAGGGCAAGAGACCCAGTACTTC. Translating it yields CAFCRGLGQETQYF.

The count of this clone is one. The chain links TRBV18 to TRBJ2-7, with D tentatively TRBD1 (6 bases). CDR1 is KGHSH and CDR2 is LQKENI in the germline V gene. This CDR3 is 13 amino acids long. V lost 3 bases, J lost 11 bases, and 17 bases lay in between. The CDR3 DNA reads as TGTGCCAGCTCACCGACAGGCCAGTCGGACGAGTACTTC. The encoded protein is CASSPTGQSDEYF.

The chain employs TRBV9 and TRBJ2-1, with 13 bases identical to TRBD2. The J segment lost 8 bases and the V segment lost 4 bases, leaving 9 bases of the junction unmatched. Looked up from germline, CDR1 is SGDLS and CDR2 is YYNGEE. CDR3 size: 16 residues. Here the CDR3 reads CASSTTGTSGIDEQFF. As DNA, the CDR3 is TGTGCCAGCAGCACAACCGGGACTAGCGGGATCGATGAGCAGTTCTTC. The whole variable domain, filled in from reference TRBV9 and TRBJ2-1, reads DSGVTQTPKHLITATGQRVTLRCSPRSGDLSVYWYQQSLDQGLQFLIQYYNGEERAKGNILERFSAQQFPDLHSELNLSSLELGDSALYFCASSTTGTSGIDEQFFGPGTRLTVL.

The chain combines TRBV5-6 with TRBJ2-7; D might be TRBD2 (6 bases). V was shortened by 1 base and J by 2 bases, with 10 bases between the two germline ends. The length of the CDR3 is 14 residues. CDR1 is SGHDT, CDR2 YYEEEE, per germline. The CDR3 region is CASSLSLAPYEQYF. As DNA, the CDR3 is TGTGCCAGCAGCTTGTCACTAGCTCCCTACGAGCAGTACTTC. Full variable domain (remainder filled in from reference TRBV5-6 and TRBJ2-7): DAGVTQSPTHLIKTRGQQVTLRCSPKSGHDTVSWYQQALGQGPQFIFQYYEEEERQRGNFPDRFSGHQFPNYSSELNVNALLLGDSALYLCASSLSLAPYEQYFGPGTRLTVT.

The chain couples TRBV5-6 to TRBJ1-2; 7 bases are shared with TRBD1. Germline V gene data show CDR1 as SGHDT and CDR2 as YYEEEE. Germline trimming cut 4 bases from V and 4 bases from J; bases unmatched to any gene: 13. This CDR3 has 16 amino acids. CDR3 sequence: CASSPAPGQSPYGYTF. CDR3 nucleotides: TGTGCCAGCAGCCCCGCCCCGGGACAGTCCCCCTATGGCTACACCTTC. Together with reference TRBV5-6 and TRBJ1-2, the CDR3 gives the full variable domain: DAGVTQSPTHLIKTRGQQVTLRCSPKSGHDTVSWYQQALGQGPQFIFQYYEEEERQRGNFPDRFSGHQFPNYSSELNVNALLLGDSALYLCASSPAPGQSPYGYTFGSGTRLTVV.

The chain combines TRBV6-5 with TRBJ1-4, with no clear D. The germline V gene has CDR1 MNHEY and CDR2 SVGAGI. The V end was cut by 6 bases, the J end by 1 base, with 9 bases between. This CDR3 has 14 amino acids. The CDR3 DNA reads as TGTGCCAGCAGCCTGGAGGAAACTAATGAAAAACTGTTTTTT. Protein product: CASSLEETNEKLFF.